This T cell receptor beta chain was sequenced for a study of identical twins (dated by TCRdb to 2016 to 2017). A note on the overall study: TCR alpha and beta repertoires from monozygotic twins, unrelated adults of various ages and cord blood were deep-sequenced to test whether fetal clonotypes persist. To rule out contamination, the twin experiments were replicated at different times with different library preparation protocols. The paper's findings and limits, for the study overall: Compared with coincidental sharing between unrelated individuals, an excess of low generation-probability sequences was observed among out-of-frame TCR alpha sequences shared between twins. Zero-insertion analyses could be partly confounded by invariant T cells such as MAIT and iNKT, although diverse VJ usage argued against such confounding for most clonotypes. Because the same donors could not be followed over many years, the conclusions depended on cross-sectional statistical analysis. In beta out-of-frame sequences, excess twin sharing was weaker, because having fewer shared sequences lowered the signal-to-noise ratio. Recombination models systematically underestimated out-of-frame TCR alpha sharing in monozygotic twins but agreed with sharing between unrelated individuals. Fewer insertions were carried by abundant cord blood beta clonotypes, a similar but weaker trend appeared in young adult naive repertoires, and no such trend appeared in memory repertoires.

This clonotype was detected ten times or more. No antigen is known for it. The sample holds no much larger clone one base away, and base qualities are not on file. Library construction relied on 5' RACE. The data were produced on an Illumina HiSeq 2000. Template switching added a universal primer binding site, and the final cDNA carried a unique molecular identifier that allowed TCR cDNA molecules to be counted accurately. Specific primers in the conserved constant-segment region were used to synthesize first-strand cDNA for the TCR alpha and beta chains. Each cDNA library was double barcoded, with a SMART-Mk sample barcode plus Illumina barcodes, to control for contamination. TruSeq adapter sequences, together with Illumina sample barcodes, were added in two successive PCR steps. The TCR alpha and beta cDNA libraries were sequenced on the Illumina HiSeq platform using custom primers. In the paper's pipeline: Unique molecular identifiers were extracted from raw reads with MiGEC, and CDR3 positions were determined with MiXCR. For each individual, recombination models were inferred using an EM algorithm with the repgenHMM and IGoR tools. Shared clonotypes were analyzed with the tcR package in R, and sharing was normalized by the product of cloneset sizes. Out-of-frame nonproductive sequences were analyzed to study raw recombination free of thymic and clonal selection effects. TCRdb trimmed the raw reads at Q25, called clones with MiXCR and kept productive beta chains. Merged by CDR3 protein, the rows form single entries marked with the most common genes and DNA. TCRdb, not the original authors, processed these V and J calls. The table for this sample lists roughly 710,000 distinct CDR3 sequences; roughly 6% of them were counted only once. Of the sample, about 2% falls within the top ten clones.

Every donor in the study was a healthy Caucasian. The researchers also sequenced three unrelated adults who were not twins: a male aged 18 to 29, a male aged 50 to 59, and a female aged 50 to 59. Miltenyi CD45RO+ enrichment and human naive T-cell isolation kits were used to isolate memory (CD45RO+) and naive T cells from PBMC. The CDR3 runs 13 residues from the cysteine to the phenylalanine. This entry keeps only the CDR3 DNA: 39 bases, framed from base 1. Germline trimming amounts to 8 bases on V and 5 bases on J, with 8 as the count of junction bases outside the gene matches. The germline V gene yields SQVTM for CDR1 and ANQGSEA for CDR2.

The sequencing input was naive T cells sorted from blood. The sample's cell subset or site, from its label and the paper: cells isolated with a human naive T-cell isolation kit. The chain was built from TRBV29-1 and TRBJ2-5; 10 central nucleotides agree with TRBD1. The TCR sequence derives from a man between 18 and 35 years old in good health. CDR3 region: CSTGQGESETQYF. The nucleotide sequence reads TGCAGCACCGGACAGGGGGAGTCGGAGACCCAGTACTTC.